The 9 T cell receptor beta chains reported below all come from one sample, sequenced in a study of shared clonotypes between healthy human individuals. Data came from immunoSEQ multiplex PCR; TCRdb stores just in-frame clones and leaves some out. The sample lists about 480,000 clones; around 79% were seen once. The sequencing input was PBMCs. Source of these receptors: a woman aged 40 to 50 in good health. Some clones in this sample may be carry-over from other donors' samples.

The chain uses TRBV29-1 and TRBJ1-4; D gene unclear. V shed 5 bases and J shed 6 bases, with 4 bases lying between them. The CDR3 is 10 residues long. The V gene's germline CDR1 is SQVTM and CDR2 ANQGSEA. CDR3 nucleotides: TGCAGCGTTCTAGATGAAAAACTGTTTTTT. It translates to CSVLDEKLFF.

The chain couples TRBV6-1 to TRBJ1-5; D is unresolved. The length of the CDR3 is 14 residues. Germline V gives CDR1 MNHNS, CDR2 SASEGT. The V end lost 3 bases, the J end lost 11 bases, and 17 bases lay between the germline ends. CDR3 in amino acids: CASSDMWLVSAQHF. Written as DNA, the CDR3 is TGTGCCAGCAGTGATATGTGGCTAGTTTCAGCCCAGCATTTT.

This clone was seen only a few times. The V call is TRBV18, the J call TRBJ1-2; TRBD1 might be the D (5 bases). The CDR3 runs to 13 residues. Trimming removed 1 base at V and 6 bases at J, with 9 bases between. The V gene's germline CDR1 is KGHSH and CDR2 LQKENI. The CDR3 DNA reads as TGTGCCAGCTCACCACAGGGGAGGAATGGCTACACCTTC. It codes for CASSPQGRNGYTF.

The chain couples TRBV27 to TRBJ2-7; TRBD2 might be the D (6 bases). The CDR3 has 13 residues. The germline V gene has CDR1 MNHEY and CDR2 SMNVEV (reference sequence). V lost 2 bases, J lost 3 bases, and 8 bases lay in between. Here the CDR3 reads CASSLGRNYEQYF. The CDR3, as DNA: TGTGCCAGCAGTTTAGGGAGGAACTACGAGCAGTACTTC.

This chain connects TRBV2 to TRBJ2-1, with no clear D. Trimming shortened V by 5 bases and J by 3 bases, and 5 bases separated the two germline ends. CDR1 SNHLY and CDR2 FYNNEI come from the germline V gene. The length of the CDR3 is 12 residues. The CDR3 loop reads CASSPVYNEQFF. The CDR3 DNA follows: TGTGCCAGCAGTCCTGTCTACAATGAGCAGTTCTTC. Supplemented by reference TRBV2 and TRBJ2-1, the full variable domain reads EPEVTQTPSHQVTQMGQEVILRCVPISNHLYFYWYRQILGQKVEFLVSFYNNEISEKSEIFDDQFSVERPDGSNFTLKIRSTKLEDSAMYFCASSPVYNEQFFGPGTRLTVL.

The table lists this clone with many counts. The V call is TRBV25-1, the J call TRBJ2-3; TRBD2 aligns across 11 bases. The germline V gene has CDR1 MGHDK and CDR2 SYGVNS. This CDR3 is built from 17 residues. Trimming at V came to 3 bases and at J to 5 bases, leaving 10 bases not matched to a gene. CDR3 in DNA: TGTGCCAGCAGTGATACTAGCGGGAGTATAAGTCGAGATACGCAGTATTTT. Translated: CASSDTSGSISRDTQYF.

The J gene is TRBJ1-3, the V gene TRBV6-5; maybe TRBD1 (5 bases). This CDR3 is 14 amino acids long. The germline gives CDR1 MNHEY, CDR2 SVGAGI. Between the trimmed V and J ends, which lost 2 bases and 7 bases, there was a span of 12 bases. The CDR3 spells CASSYQAGLNTIYF. CDR3 in DNA: TGTGCCAGCAGTTACCAAGCAGGGTTGAACACCATATATTTT.

This clone was observed a few times. This chain links TRBV6-4 with TRBJ1-1, with D unclear. The V gene lost 5 bases and the J gene lost 1 base, with 8 bases spanning the gap. The germline CDR1 and CDR2 sequences are MRHNA and SNTAGT. The length of the CDR3 is 13 residues. The CDR3 spells CASSRTENTEAFF. CDR3 nucleotides: TGTGCCAGCAGTCGAACAGAGAACACTGAAGCTTTCTTT.

The chain has TRBV2 and TRBJ1-1, with 9 bases aligning to TRBD1. The germline V gene has CDR1 SNHLY and CDR2 FYNNEI. With V trimmed by 7 bases and J by 6 bases, 9 bases remained unmatched. There are 14 residues in the CDR3. The CDR3 nucleotides are TGTGCCAGCACTGCCCGGGACAGGGTCCCTGAAGCTTTCTTT. This sequence encodes CASTARDRVPEAFF.